These T cell receptor beta chains were read from a single sample in a study of PD-1 blockade in classical Hodgkin lymphoma. Clones were sequenced by immunoSEQ multiplex PCR, and TCRdb holds only the in-frame ones, with some missing. The repertoire includes 90,000 to 140,000 clones, about 92% of them detected once, and about 20% sits in the top ten. The material was peripheral blood mononuclear cells (PBMCs), obtained before the fourth cycle of nivolumab. The receptors stem from a human donor with classical Hodgkin lymphoma. Both conserved end residues are part of each CDR3. Each record gives: J gene, D gene, V gene, CDR3 protein, CDR3 DNA. A D gene is named only where the DNA matches it firmly.

j_call: TRBJ1-3; d_call: -; v_call: TRBV4-1; cdr3_aa: CASSHPASGNTIYF; cdr3_nt: TGCGCCAGCAGCCACCCGGCCTCTGGAAACACCATATATTTT
j_call: TRBJ2-3; d_call: -; v_call: TRBV18; cdr3_aa: CASSPTLSTDTQYF; cdr3_nt: TGTGCCAGCTCACCAACCCTAAGCACAGATACGCAGTATTTT
j_call: TRBJ2-1; d_call: TRBD2; v_call: TRBV9; cdr3_aa: CASSSNGLAGDEQFF; cdr3_nt: TGTGCCAGCAGCTCAAACGGACTAGCGGGAGATGAGCAGTTCTTC
j_call: TRBJ2-1; d_call: TRBD2; v_call: TRBV7-9; cdr3_aa: CASINSGGTYYNEQFF; cdr3_nt: TGTGCCAGCATCAACTCCGGGGGGACTTACTACAATGAGCAGTTCTTC
j_call: TRBJ1-3; d_call: -; v_call: TRBV9; cdr3_aa: CASSPRDSGNTIYF; cdr3_nt: TGTGCCAGCAGCCCCCGGGACTCTGGAAACACCATATATTTT
j_call: TRBJ1-1; d_call: -; v_call: TRBV7-2; cdr3_aa: CASSTLGVLNTEAFF; cdr3_nt: TGTGCCAGCAGCACCCTCGGGGTTTTGAACACTGAAGCTTTCTTT
j_call: TRBJ1-1; d_call: TRBD1; v_call: TRBV27; cdr3_aa: CASSSEDRVNTEAFF; cdr3_nt: TGTGCCAGCAGTTCTGAGGACAGGGTTAATACTGAAGCTTTCTTT
j_call: TRBJ1-1; d_call: -; v_call: TRBV19; cdr3_aa: CASSIGGKEAFF; cdr3_nt: TGTGCCAGTAGTATAGGGGGTAAGGAAGCTTTCTTT
j_call: TRBJ2-7; d_call: -; v_call: TRBV30; cdr3_aa: CAWSFDHYEQYF; cdr3_nt: TGTGCCTGGAGCTTCGACCATTACGAGCAGTACTTC
j_call: TRBJ1-2; d_call: -; v_call: TRBV18; cdr3_aa: CASSQSGDGRYTF; cdr3_nt: TGTGCCAGCTCCCAATCAGGGGACGGACGCTACACCTTC
j_call: TRBJ1-3; d_call: TRBD1; v_call: TRBV6-5; cdr3_aa: CASSLGQSSGNTIYF; cdr3_nt: TGTGCCAGCAGTCTGGGACAGAGCTCTGGAAACACCATATATTTT
j_call: TRBJ1-2; d_call: -; v_call: TRBV11-2; cdr3_aa: CASSLYPGNYGYTF; cdr3_nt: TGTGCCAGCAGCTTATATCCAGGGAACTATGGCTACACCTTC
j_call: TRBJ2-1; d_call: TRBD1; v_call: TRBV18; cdr3_aa: CASSPVTGGFYNEQFF; cdr3_nt: TGTGCCAGCTCACCTGTGACAGGGGGCTTTTACAATGAGCAGTTCTTC
j_call: TRBJ2-7; d_call: -; v_call: TRBV4-1; cdr3_aa: CASSQDPGGSSYEQYF; cdr3_nt: TGCGCCAGCAGCCAAGATCCGGGCGGAAGCTCCTACGAGCAGTACTTC
j_call: TRBJ2-3; d_call: -; v_call: TRBV30; cdr3_aa: CAGGRTTDTQYF; cdr3_nt: TGTGCCGGGGGCAGGACCACAGATACGCAGTATTTT